The T cell receptor (beta chain) described here comes from a study of CD8 T cells in Susac syndrome. As for the study in general: The sequenced Susac syndrome patients included more than five who had clinically active disease and roughly eight who were in remission. Whole-study results and caveats: Repertoires of Susac syndrome CD4+ T cells lacked clonal expansion.

TEMRA cells were enriched by FACS, while CD8+ and CD4+ T cells were obtained through a negative isolation that was performed magnetically. Points on this clonotype: The antigen remains undetermined.

The germline gives CDR1 GTSNPN, CDR2 SVGIG (reference sequence). This CDR3 comprises 15 residues. V was clipped by 2 bases and J by 0 bases; unmatched bases: 3. RNA totalling about 0.5 to 1 ug underwent reverse transcription with random hexamers. The TCR beta CDR3 was amplified by immunoSEQ multiplex PCR across 54 Vbeta, 13 Jbeta. A single record per CDR3 protein comes from TCRdb applying MiXCR to the immunoSEQ multiplex PCR reads. The sample has roughly 190,000 distinct CDR3 sequences; under 97% are singletons. Sequencing input: CD4+ T cells from PBMCs. The genes are TRBV30 and TRBJ1-5; TRBD1 matches at 8 bases. This receptor was obtained from a human donor with Susac syndrome. CDR3: CAWSTGGYSNQPQHF. DNA of the CDR3: TGTGCCTGGAGTACAGGGGGTTATAGCAATCAGCCCCAGCATTTT.